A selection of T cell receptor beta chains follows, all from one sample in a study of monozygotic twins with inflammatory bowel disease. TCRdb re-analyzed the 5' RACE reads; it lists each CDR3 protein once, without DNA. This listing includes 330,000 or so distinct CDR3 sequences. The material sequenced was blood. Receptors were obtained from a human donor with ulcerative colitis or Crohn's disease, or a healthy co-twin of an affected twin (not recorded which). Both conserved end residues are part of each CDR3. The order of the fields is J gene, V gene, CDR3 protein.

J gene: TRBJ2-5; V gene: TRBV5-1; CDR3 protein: CASSLGSKLETQYF
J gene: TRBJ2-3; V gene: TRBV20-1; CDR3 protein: CSARDIQSGRTDTQYF
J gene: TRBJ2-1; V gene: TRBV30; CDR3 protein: CAWSVLGSLSSYNEQFF
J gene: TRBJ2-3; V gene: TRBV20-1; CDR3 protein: CSVTSLGGITDTQNF
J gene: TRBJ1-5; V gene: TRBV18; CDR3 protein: CASSTGAKQPQHF
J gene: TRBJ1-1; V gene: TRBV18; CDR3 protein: CASSQDRGGGTEAFF
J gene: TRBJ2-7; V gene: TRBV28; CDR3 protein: CASRNVVQDYEQYF
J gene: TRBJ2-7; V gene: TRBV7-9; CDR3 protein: CASSPAGGVEQYF
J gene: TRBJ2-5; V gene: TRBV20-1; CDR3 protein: CSARRGGGLQETQYF
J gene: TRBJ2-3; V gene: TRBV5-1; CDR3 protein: CASSLTILGGDTQYF
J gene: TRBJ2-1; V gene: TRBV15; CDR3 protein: CATSRDWAGVRNEQFF
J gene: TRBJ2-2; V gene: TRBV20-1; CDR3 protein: CSAGTSTGELFF
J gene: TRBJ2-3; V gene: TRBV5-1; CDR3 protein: CASSLTLAGGIGDTQYF
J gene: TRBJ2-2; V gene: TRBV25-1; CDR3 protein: CASSGSKTGTGELFF
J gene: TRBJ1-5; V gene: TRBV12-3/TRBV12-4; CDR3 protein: CASTLEGMGNQPQHF
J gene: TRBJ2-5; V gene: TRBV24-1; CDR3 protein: CATSVTGAVETQYF
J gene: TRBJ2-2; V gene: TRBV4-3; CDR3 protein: CASSQTGGYTGELFF
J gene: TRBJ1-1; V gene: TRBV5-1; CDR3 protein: CASSSETGVNTEAFF
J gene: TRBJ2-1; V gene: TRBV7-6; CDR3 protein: CASSSRIHEQFF
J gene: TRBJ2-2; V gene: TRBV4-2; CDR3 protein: CASSQDFGRAEANTGELFF
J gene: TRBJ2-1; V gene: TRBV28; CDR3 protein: CASSLNSHGWVNEQFF
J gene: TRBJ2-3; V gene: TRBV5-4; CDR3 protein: CASSFTFGGADTQYF
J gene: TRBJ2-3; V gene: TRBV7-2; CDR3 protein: CASSNRWDYTDTQYF
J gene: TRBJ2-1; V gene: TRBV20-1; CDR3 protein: CSASVLTRRHGNEQFF
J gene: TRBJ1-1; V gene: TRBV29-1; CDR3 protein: CSVNAGGTEAFF
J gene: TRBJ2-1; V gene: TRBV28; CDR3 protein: CATGTGAKSILGGEQFF